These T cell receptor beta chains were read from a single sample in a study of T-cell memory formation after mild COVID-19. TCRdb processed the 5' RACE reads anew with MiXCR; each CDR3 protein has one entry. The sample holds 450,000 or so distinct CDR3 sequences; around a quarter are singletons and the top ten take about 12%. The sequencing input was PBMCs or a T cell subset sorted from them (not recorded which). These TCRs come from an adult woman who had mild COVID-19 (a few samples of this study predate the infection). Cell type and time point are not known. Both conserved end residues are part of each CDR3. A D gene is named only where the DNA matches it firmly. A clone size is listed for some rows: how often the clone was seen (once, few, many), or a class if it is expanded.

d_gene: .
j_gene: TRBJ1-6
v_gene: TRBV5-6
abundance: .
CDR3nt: TGTGCCAGCAGCTTGGTGGGCGGGTCACCCCTCCACTTT
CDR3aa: CASSLVGGSPLHF

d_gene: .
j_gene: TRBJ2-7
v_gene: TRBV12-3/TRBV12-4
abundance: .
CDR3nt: TGTGCCAGCACCTCACCTAGTCAACCGGGAGAGCAGTACTTC
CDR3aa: CASTSPSQPGEQYF

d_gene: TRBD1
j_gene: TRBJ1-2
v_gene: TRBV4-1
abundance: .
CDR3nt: TGCGCCAGCAGCCTCGCCGGGACAGGGTCCCTCTATGGCTACACCTTC
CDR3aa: CASSLAGTGSLYGYTF

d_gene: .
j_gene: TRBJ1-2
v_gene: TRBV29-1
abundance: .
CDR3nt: TGCAGCGTCGCCGGGAGTGTCGGCTATGGCTACACCTTC
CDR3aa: CSVAGSVGYGYTF

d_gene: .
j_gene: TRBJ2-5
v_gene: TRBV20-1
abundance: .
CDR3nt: TGCAGTGCACCGGGACTCCAAGAGACCCAGTACTTC
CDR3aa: CSAPGLQETQYF

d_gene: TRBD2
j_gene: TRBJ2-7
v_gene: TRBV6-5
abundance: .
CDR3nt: TGTGCCAGCAGCCCCTTTACTAGCGCCCGGGGCGAGCAGTACTTC
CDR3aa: CASSPFTSARGEQYF

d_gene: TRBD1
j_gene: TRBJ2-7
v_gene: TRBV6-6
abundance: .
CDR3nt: TGTGCCAGCAGTTTGGACAGGGAGCAGCTCTACGAGCAGTACTTC
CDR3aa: CASSLDREQLYEQYF

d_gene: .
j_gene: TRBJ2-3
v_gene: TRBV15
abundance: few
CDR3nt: TGTGCCACCAGCAGAGCTATAGCGGTTGCACGCGATACGCAGTATTTT
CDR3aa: CATSRAIAVARDTQYF

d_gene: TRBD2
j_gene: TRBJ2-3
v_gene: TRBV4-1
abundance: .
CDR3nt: TGCGCCAGCAGCCACCCCAAGAAGGGAAGCGGGAGTTCGGCAGATACGCAGTATTTT
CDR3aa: CASSHPKKGSGSSADTQYF

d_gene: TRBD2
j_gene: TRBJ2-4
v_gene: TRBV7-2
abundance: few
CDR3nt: TGTGCCAGCAGCTATCGGACTAGCGGGACCGGGGACATTCAGTACTTC
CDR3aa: CASSYRTSGTGDIQYF

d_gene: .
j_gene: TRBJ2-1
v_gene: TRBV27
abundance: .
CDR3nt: TGTGCCAGCAGTTCGGAGGGCTGGAGCTCCTACAATGAGCAGTTCTTC
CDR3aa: CASSSEGWSSYNEQFF

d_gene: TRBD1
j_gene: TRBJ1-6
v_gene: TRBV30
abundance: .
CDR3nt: TGTGCCTGGAGCGGATCGCCACAGGGGTCCTCACCCCTCCACTTT
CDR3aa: CAWSGSPQGSSPLHF

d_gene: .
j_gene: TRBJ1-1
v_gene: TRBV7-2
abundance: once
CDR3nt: TGTGCCAGCAGCTTAGTCGCCAGGGGAAACACTGAAGCTTTCTTT
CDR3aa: CASSLVARGNTEAFF

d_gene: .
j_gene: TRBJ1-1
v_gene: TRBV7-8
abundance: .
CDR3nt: TGTGCCAGCAGCTTGCGGACAGACCTGAACACTGAAGCTTTCTTT
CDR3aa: CASSLRTDLNTEAFF

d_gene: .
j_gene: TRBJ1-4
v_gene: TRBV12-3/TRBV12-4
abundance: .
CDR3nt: TGTGCCAGCAGTAGGGGCGGTGCAACTAATGAAAAACTGTTTTTT
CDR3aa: CASSRGGATNEKLFF

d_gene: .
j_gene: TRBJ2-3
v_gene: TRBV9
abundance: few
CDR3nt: TGTGCCAGCACCGGAGGGCCCGTGAGCACAGATACGCAGTATTTT
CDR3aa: CASTGGPVSTDTQYF

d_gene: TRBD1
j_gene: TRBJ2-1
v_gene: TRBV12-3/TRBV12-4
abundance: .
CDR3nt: TGTGCCAGCAGTTCTGGGGGACAGCCCTACAATGAGCAGTTCTTC
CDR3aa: CASSSGGQPYNEQFF

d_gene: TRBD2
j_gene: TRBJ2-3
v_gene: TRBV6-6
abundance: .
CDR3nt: TGTGCCAGCACTGTGAGGCGGGGGAGCACAGATACGCAGTATTTT
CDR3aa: CASTVRRGSTDTQYF

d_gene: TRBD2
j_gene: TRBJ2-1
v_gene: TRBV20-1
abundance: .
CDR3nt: TGCAGTGCTAGAGATTGGGGACTAGCGGGAGGGACTGTAAATGAGCAGTTCTTC
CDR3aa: CSARDWGLAGGTVNEQFF

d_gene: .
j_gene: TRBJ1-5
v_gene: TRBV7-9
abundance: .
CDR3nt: TGTGCCAGCAGCTTGGGCATGTATAGCAATCAGCCCCAGCATTTT
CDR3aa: CASSLGMYSNQPQHF

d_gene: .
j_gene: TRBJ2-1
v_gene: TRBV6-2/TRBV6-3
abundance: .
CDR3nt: TGTGCCAGCAGTGATCCGCTAACAAGCGGACGCTCCTACAATGAGCAGTTCTTC
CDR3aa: CASSDPLTSGRSYNEQFF

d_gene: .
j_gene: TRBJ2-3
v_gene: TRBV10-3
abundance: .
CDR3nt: TGTGCCATCAGTGAGTCGCAGGTCACAGATACGCAGTATTTT
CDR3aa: CAISESQVTDTQYF

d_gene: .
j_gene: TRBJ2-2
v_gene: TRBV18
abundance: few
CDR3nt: TGTGCCAGCTCACCACGGCGCGACGGGGAGCTGTTTTTT
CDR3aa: CASSPRRDGELFF

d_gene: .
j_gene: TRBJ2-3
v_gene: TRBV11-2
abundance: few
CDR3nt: TGTGCCAGCAGCTTAGATGGAGTAAGAGGACATACGCAGTATTTT
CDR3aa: CASSLDGVRGHTQYF

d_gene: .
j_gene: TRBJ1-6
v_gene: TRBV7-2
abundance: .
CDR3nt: TGTGCCAGCAGCCGCTCAGTGGGGGGGAGCTCCTATAATTCACCCCTCCACTTT
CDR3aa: CASSRSVGGSSYNSPLHF

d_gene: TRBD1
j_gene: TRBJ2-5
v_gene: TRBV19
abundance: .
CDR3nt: TGTGCCAGCACCCAGGGGGCGAGTCTGCAAGAGACCCAGTACTTC
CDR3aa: CASTQGASLQETQYF

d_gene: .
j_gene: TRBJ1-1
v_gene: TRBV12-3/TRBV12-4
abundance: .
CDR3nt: TGTGCCAGCAGTCCCCCGGAGGGGCACACTGAAGCTTTCTTT
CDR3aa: CASSPPEGHTEAFF

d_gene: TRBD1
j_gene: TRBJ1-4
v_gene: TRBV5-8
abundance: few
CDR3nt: TGTGCCAGCAGCCGAGACAGGGGCACAAAAAAACTGTTTTTT
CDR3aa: CASSRDRGTKKLFF

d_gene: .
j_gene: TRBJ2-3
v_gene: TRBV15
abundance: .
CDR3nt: TGTGCCACCAGCAGAGGCCTTACGGGGATAGGCACAGATACGCAGTATTTT
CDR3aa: CATSRGLTGIGTDTQYF

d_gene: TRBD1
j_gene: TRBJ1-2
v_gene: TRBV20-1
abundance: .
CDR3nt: TGCAGTGCTAGCCGGACAGGGCTCTATGGCTACACCTTC
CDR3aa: CSASRTGLYGYTF

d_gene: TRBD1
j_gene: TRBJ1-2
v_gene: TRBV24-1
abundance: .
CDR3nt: TGTGCCACCACTGACAGGGTTAATGGCTACACCTTC
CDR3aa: CATTDRVNGYTF

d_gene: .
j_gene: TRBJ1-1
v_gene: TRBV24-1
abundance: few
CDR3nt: TGTGCCACCAGTCACCTCACTGAAGCTTTCTTT
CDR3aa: CATSHLTEAFF

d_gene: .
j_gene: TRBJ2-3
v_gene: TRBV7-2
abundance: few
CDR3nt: TGTGCCAGCAGCACGGACGGCACAGATACGCAGTATTTT
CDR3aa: CASSTDGTDTQYF

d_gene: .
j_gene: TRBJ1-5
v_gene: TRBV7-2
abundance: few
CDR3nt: TGTGCCAGCAGCTTCGCGGGGGGCGAAGGTCAGCCCCAGCATTTT
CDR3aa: CASSFAGGEGQPQHF

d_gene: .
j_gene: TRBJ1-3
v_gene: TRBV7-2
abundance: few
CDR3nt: TGTGCCAGCAGCTTACGGGTGGGCACCATATATTTT
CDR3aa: CASSLRVGTIYF

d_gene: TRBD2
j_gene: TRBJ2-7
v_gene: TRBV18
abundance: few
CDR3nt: TGTGCCAGCTCACTTCAAAGCAGCGGGAACTACGAGCAGTACTTC
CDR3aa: CASSLQSSGNYEQYF

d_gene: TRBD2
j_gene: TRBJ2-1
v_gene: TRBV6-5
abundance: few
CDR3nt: TGTGCCAGCAGCCCTAAGTACGGGGGGTTCTACAATGAGCAGTTCTTC
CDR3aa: CASSPKYGGFYNEQFF

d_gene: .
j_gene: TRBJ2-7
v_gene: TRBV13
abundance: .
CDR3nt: TGTGCCAGCAGCTTAAAAGGGGGAACCTACGAGCAGTACTTC
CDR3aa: CASSLKGGTYEQYF

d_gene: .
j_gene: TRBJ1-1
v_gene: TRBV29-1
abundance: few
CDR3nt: TGCAGCGTGATAACGGGACGGATGAACACTGAAGCTTTCTTT
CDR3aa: CSVITGRMNTEAFF

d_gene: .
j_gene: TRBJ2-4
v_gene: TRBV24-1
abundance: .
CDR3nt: TGTGCCACCAGTGAGGACCGGGACGGTAAAAACATTCAGTACTTC
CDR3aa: CATSEDRDGKNIQYF

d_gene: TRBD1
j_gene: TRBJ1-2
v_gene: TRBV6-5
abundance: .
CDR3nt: TGTGCCAGCACCGCCCGGACAGGGAACTATGGCTACACCTTC
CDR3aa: CASTARTGNYGYTF

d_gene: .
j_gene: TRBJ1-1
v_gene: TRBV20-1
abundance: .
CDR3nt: TGCAGTGCTAGGATGGGGCCTGTGAACACTGAAGCTTTCTTT
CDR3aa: CSARMGPVNTEAFF

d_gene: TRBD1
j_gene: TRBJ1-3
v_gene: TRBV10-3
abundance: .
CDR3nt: TGTGCCATCAGAGACTACAGGGGGACTAAAGAATACTCTGGAAACACCATATATTTT
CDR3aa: CAIRDYRGTKEYSGNTIYF

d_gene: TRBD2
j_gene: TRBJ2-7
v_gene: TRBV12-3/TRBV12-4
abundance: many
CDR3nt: TGTGCCAGCAGTTTACAGCGGGAGGGCTACGAGCAGTACTTC
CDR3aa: CASSLQREGYEQYF